This T cell receptor (beta chain) stems from a study of T-cell reconstitution after alpha-beta-depleted transplantation in children. Study-wide points: For some patients, TCRbeta diversity was high at day 60 because of recipient T cells and thymic progenitors that survived. One year after transplant, T-cell counts and diversity came mostly from newly produced T cells. Roughly two months post-transplant, alpha-beta T cells reportedly originated from several hundred graft clones that had expanded.

A remark on this clonotype: Its antigen remains unidentified.

Unique molecular identifiers featured in how the TCRbeta library was prepared. TCRdb re-derived calls from the PCR reads in MiXCR, one entry per CDR3 protein. The table records some 220,000 distinct CDR3 sequences, approximately 10% of them present only once. Germline CDR1 and CDR2: GTSNPN and SVGIG (reference sequence). V shed 0 bases and J shed 0 bases, with 9 bases lying between them. This CDR3 has 15 residues. This TCR was sampled from a child younger than two with acute myeloid leukemia, due to receive a stem cell transplant. The source material was PBMCs, sampled before TCRalphabeta/CD19-depleted stem cell transplant. The genes are TRBV30 and TRBJ1-5, with D maybe TRBD1 (5 bases). CDR3 nucleotides: TGTGCCTGGAGTGTAAAGACAGATAGCAATCAGCCCCAGCATTTT. Its translation is CAWSVKTDSNQPQHF.